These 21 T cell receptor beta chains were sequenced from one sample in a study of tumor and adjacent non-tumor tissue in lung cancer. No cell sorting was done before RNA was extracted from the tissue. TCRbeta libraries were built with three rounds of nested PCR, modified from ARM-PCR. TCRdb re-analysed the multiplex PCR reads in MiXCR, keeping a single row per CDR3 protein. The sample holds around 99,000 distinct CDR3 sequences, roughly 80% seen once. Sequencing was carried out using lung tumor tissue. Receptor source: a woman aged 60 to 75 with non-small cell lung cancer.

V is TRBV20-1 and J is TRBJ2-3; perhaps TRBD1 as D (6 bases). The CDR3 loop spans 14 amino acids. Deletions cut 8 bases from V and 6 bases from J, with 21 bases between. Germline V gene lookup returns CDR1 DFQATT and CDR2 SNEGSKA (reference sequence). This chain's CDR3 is CSTTAREGVDTQYF. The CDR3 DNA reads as TGCAGTACCACTGCTCGTGAGGGGGTGGATACGCAGTATTTT.

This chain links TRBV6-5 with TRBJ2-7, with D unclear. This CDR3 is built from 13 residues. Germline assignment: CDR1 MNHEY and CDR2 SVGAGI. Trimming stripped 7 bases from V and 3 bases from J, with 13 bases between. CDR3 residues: CASIFGVSYEQYF. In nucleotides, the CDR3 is TGTGCCAGCATTTTTGGGGTCAGCTACGAGCAGTACTTC.

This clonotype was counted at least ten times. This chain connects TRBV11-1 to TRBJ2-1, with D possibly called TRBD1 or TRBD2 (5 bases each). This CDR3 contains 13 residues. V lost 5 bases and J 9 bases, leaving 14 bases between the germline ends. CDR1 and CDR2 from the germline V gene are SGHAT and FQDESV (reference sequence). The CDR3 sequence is CASSPGPVGEQFF. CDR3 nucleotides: TGTGCCAGCAGCCCGGGACCCGTCGGTGAGCAGTTCTTC. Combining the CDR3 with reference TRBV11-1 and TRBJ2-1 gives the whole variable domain EAEVAQSPRYKITEKSQAVAFWCDPISGHATLYWYRQILGQGPELLVQFQDESVVDDSQLPKDRFSAERLKGVDSTLKIQPAELGDSAMYLCASSPGPVGEQFFGPGTRLTVL.

CDR3 sequence (DNA): TGCGCCAGAAGTTTGGCCGGAAACACTGAAGCTTTCTTT. Translated, it gives CARSLAGNTEAFF. This chain uses TRBV5-1 with TRBJ1-1; D not certain. The germline V gene has CDR1 SGHRS and CDR2 YFSETQ. The CDR3 runs to 13 residues. Trimming left V 8 bases short and J 2 bases short, with 13 bases between.

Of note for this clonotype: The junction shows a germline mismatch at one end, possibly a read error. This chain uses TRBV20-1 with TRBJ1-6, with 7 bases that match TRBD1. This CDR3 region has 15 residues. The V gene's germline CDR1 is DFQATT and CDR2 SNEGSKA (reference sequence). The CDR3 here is CSTRDPRQGDSRLHF. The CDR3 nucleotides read TGCAGTACTAGAGATCCCAGACAGGGTGATTCACGCCTCCACTTT.

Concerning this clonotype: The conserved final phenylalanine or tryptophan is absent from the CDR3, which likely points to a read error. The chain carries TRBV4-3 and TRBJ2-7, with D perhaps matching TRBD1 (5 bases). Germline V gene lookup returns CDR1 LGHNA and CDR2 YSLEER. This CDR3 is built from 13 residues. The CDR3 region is CAISQGARYEQYL. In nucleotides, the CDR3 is TGCGCCATCAGCCAAGGGGCGAGGTACGAGCAGTACCTC.

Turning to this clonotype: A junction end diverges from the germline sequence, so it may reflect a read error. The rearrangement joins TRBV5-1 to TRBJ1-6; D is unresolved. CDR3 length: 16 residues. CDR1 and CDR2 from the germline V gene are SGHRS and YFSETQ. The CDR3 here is CASILFLGRGYSPLHF. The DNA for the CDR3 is TGCGCCAGCATCTTGTTTTTAGGACGGGGATACTCACCCCTCCACTTT.

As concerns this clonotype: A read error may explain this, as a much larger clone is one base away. Here the CDR3 reads CATSDSREGDTQYF. DNA for the CDR3: TGTGCCACCAGTGATTCGAGAGAGGGAGATACGCAGTATTTT. The gene calls are TRBV24-1 and TRBJ2-3, with TRBD2 as a possible D gene (5 bases). The V end was cut by 2 bases, the J end by 5 bases, with 10 bases between. The germline V gene encodes CDR1 KGHDR and CDR2 SFDVKD. CDR3 length: 14 residues.

CDR3 nucleotide sequence: TGTGCCAGCAGCTTCACCGGCAGGGCGGGGTCGAATGAGCAGTTCTTC. Encoded protein: CASSFTGRAGSNEQFF. The chain recombines TRBV11-3 with TRBJ2-1; the D gene is possibly TRBD2 (6 bases). Per germline, CDR1 SGHNT and CDR2 YENEEA. V lost 3 bases to trimming and J lost 7 bases, with 19 bases between them. The CDR3 has 16 amino acids.

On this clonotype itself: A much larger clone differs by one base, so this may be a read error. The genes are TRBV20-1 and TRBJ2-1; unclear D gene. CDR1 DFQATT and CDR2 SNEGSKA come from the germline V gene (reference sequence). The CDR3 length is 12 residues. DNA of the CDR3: TGCAGTGCTAGAGTGGGTACCGATGAGAAGTTCTTC. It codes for CSARVGTDEKFF.

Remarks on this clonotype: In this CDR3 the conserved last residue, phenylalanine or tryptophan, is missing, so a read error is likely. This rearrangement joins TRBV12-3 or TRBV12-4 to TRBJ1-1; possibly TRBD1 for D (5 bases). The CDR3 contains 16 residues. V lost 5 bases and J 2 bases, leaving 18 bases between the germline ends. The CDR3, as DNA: TGTGCCAGCAGTCCCTACCTGGATAGGGGAAACACTGAAGCTTTCTAT. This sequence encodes CASSPYLDRGNTEAFY.

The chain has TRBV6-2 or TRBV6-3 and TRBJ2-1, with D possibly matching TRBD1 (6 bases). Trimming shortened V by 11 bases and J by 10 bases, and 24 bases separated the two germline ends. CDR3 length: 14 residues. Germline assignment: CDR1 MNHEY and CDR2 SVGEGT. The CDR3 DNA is TGTGCCCACAGTAGCCTGCTCACGAGGGGGGAGCAGTTCTTC. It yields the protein CAHSSLLTRGEQFF.

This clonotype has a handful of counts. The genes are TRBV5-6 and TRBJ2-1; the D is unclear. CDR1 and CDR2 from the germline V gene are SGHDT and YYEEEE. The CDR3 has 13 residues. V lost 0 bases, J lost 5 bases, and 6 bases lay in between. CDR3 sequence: CASSLVSNNEQFF. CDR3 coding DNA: TGTGCCAGCAGCTTGGTCAGCAACAATGAGCAGTTCTTC.

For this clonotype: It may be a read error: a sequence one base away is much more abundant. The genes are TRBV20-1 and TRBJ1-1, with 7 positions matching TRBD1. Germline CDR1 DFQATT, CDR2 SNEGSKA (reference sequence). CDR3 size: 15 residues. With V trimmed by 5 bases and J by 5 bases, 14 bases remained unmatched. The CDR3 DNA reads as TGCAGTGCTTGGGACATCCTAGCAGGGGGAACTGAAGCTTTCTTT. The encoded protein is CSAWDILAGGTEAFF.

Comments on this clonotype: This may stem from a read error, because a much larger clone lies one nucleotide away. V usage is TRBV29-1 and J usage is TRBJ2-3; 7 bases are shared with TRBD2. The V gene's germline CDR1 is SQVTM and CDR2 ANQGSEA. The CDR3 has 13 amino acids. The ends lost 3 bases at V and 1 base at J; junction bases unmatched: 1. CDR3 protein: CSVDSGCTDTQYF. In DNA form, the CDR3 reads TGCAGCGTTGATAGCGGGTGCACAGATACGCAGTATTTT.

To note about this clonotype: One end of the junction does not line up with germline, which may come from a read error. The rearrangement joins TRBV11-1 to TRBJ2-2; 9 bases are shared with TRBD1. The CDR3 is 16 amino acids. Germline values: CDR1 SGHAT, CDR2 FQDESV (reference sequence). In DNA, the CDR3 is TGTACCAGTAGCGCCTGGACAGGGGTGAACATAGGGGAGCTGTTTTTT. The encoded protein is CTSSAWTGVNIGELFF.

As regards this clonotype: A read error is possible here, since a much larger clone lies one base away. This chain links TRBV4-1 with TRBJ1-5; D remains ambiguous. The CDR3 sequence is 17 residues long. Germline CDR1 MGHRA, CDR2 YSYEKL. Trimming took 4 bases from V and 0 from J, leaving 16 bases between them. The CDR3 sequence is CASSRTPSGYSNQPQHF. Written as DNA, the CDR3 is TGCGCCAGCAGCCGAACCCCAAGTGGGTATAGCAATCAGCCCCAGCATTTT.

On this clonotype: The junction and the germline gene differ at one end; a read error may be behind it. CDR3 nucleotide sequence: TGTGCCAGCACGGGGGCGGGCCAGCCCCAGCATTTC. Translation: CASTGAGQPQHF. The chain has TRBV6-2 or TRBV6-3 and TRBJ1-5; weak D call: TRBD1 (6 bases). The CDR3 length is 12 residues. Germline CDR1 is MNHEY and CDR2 is SVGEGT.

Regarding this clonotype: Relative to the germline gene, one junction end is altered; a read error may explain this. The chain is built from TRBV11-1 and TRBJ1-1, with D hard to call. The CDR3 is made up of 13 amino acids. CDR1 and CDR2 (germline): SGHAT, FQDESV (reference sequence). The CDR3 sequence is CVSSRLGGAEVFF. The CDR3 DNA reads TGTGTCAGCAGCCGATTGGGTGGTGCTGAAGTTTTCTTT.

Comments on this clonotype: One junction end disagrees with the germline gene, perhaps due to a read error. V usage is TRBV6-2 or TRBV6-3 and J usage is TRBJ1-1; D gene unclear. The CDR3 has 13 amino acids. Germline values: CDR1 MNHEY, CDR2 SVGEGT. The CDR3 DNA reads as TGTGCCAGCAGTTATCATCGTAAGACTGAAACTTTCTTT. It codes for CASSYHRKTETFF.

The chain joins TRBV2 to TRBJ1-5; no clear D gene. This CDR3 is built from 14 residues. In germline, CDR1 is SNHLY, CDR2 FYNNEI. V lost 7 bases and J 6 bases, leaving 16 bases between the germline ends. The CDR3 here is CASTESPNGQPQHF. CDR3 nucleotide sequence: TGTGCCAGCACCGAATCCCCCAACGGTCAGCCCCAGCATTTT.